This T cell receptor (beta chain) was identified in a study of T-cell memory formation after mild COVID-19. Findings of the study overall: Pre-infection memory already had some responding clones, implying cross-reactive memory joined. Researchers could not confirm that second-wave clones peaking on day 37 targeted SARS-CoV-2.

Of note for this clonotype: Its specificity is unknown.

TCR alpha and TCR beta cDNA libraries with sample barcodes and UMIs came from 5'RACE using constant-segment primers. TCRdb re-analysed the 5' RACE reads in MiXCR, keeping a single row per CDR3 protein. Here the sample spans hundreds of thousands of distinct CDR3 sequences, approximately 15% being singletons. Germline V gives CDR1 MGHRA, CDR2 YSYEKL. V lost 4 bases to trimming and J lost 0 bases, with 22 bases between them. The CDR3 sequence is 19 residues long. The TCR was taken from a young man who had mild COVID-19 (a few samples of this study predate the infection). Cell type and time point are not known. The J gene is TRBJ1-3, the V gene TRBV4-1, with D possibly being TRBD1 (5 bases). Sequencing used PBMCs or a T cell subset sorted from them (not recorded which). The CDR3 is CASSPRVFGAESSGNTIYF. The CDR3 nucleotides are TGCGCCAGCAGCCCAAGAGTATTCGGGGCGGAGAGCTCTGGAAACACCATATATTTT.